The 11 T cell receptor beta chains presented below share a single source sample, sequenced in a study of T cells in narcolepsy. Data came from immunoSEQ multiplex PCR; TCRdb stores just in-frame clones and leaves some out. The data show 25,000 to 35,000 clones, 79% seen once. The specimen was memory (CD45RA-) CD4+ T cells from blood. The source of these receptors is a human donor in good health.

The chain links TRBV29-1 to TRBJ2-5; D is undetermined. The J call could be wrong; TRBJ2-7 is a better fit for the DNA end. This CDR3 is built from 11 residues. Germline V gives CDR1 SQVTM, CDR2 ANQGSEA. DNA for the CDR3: TGCAGCGTTTCCGGTTCGTACGAGCAGTACTTC. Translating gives CSVSGSYEQYF.

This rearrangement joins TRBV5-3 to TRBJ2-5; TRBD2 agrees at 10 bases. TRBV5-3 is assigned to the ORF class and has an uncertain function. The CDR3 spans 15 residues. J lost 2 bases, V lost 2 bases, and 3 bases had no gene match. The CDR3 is CARSLERGGQETQYF. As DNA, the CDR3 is TGTGCCAGAAGCTTAGAGCGGGGGGGTCAAGAGACCCAGTACTTC.

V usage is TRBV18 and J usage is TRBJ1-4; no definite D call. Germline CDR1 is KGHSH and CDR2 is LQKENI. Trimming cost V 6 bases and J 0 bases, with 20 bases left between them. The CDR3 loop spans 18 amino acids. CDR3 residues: CASSPTIVGPPTNEKLFF. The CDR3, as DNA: TGTGCCAGCTCGCCAACAATCGTCGGACCCCCAACTAATGAAAAACTGTTTTTT.

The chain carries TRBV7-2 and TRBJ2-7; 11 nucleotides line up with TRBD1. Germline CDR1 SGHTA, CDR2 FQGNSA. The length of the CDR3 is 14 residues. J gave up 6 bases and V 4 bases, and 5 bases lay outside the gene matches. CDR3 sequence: CASSSLDRGLEQYF. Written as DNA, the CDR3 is TGTGCCAGCAGCTCTTTGGACAGGGGGCTCGAGCAGTACTTC.

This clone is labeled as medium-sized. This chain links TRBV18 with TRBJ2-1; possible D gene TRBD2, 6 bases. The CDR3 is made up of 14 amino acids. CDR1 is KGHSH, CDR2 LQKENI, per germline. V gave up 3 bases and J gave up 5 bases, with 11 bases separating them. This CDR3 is CASSPGDFNNEQFF. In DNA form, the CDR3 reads TGTGCCAGCTCACCTGGGGACTTCAACAATGAGCAGTTCTTC.

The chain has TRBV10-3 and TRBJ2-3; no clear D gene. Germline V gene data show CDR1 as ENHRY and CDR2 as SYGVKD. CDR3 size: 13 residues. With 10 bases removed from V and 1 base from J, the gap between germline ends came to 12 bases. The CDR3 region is CASKSSGTDTQYF. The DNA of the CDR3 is TGTGCCAGCAAGTCCAGCGGCACAGATACGCAGTATTTT.

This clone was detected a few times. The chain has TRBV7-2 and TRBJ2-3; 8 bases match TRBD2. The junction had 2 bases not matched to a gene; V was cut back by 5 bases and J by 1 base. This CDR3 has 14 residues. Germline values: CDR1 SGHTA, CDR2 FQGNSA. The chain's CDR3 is CASSLSGGTDTQYF. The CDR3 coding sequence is TGTGCCAGCAGCCTTAGCGGGGGCACAGATACGCAGTATTTT.

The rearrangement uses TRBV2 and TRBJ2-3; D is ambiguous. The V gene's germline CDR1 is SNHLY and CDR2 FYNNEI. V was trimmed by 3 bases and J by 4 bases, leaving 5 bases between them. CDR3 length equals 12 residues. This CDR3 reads CASSESSDTQYF. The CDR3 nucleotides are TGTGCCAGCAGTGAGTCGTCAGATACGCAGTATTTT.

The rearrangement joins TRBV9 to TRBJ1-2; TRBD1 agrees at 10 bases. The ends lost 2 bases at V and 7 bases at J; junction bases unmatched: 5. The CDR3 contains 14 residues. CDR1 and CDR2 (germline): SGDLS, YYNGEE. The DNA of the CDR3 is TGTGCCAGCAGCGTTGGGACAGGGGTCGCTGGCTACACCTTC. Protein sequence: CASSVGTGVAGYTF.

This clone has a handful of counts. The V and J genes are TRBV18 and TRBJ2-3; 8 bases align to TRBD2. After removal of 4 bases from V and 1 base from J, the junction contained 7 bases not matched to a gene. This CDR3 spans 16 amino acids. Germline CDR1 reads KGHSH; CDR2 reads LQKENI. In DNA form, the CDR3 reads TGTGCCAGCTCACAGAGACAACTAGCGGGCACAGATACGCAGTATTTT. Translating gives CASSQRQLAGTDTQYF.

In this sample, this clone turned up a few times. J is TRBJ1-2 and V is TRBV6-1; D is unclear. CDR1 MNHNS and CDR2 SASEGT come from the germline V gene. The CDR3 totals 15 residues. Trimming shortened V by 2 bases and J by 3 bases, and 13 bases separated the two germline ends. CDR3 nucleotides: TGTGCCAGCAGTGAATCCCTAGGTTTAGACTATGGCTACACCTTC. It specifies CASSESLGLDYGYTF.